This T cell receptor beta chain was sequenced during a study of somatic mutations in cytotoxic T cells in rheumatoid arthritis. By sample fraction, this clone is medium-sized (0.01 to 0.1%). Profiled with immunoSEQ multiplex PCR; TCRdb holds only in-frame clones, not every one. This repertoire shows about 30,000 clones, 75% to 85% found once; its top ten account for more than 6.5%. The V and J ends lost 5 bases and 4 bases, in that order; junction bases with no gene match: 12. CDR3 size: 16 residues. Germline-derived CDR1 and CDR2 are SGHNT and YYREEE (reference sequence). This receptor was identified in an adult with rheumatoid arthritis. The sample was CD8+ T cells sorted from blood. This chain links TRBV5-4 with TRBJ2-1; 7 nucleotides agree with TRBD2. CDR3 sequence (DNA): TGTGCCAGCAGTTCCAGGGCTAGCGGATTTTACAATGAGCAGTTCTTC. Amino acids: CASSSRASGFYNEQFF.